Shown below are 8 T cell receptor beta chains from a single sample sequenced in a study of blood T cell repertoires in COVID-19. Sequenced by immunoSEQ multiplex PCR; TCRdb stores in-frame clones only, minus some. The table records approximately 240,000 clones, roughly nine tenths of them present only once. The sample taken for sequencing was peripheral blood. These receptors came from a woman younger than 30 who had recovered from COVID-19.

The V call is TRBV7-9, the J call TRBJ1-1; the match to TRBD1 covers 8 bases. The CDR3 is 18 residues long. Per germline, CDR1 SEHNR and CDR2 FQNEAQ (reference sequence). V lost 0 bases, J lost 0 bases, and 9 bases stayed unmatched. As DNA, the CDR3 is TGTGCCAGCAGCTTAGCCCCGACAGGGGTAGTTTTGAACACTGAAGCTTTCTTT. Its protein is CASSLAPTGVVLNTEAFF.

This rearrangement joins TRBV27 to TRBJ1-2; tentatively, D is TRBD1 (6 bases). Germline CDR1 is MNHEY and CDR2 is SMNVEV (reference sequence). This CDR3 has 14 residues. Between the trimmed V and J ends, which lost 2 bases and 1 base, there was a span of 8 bases. CDR3 nucleotide sequence: TGTGCCAGCAGTTTAGGACAGATTAACTATGGCTACACCTTC. It codes for CASSLGQINYGYTF.

The V call is TRBV27, the J call TRBJ2-1; D unclear. This CDR3 spans 14 amino acids. The V end lost 2 bases, the J end lost 3 bases, and 8 bases lay between the germline ends. The germline gives CDR1 MNHEY, CDR2 SMNVEV (reference sequence). The CDR3 DNA reads TGTGCCAGCAGTTTAGGCGGAGTCTACAATGAGCAGTTCTTC. This encodes CASSLGGVYNEQFF.

The rearrangement links TRBV15 to TRBJ2-1, with unresolved D. This CDR3 has 12 residues. V shed 3 bases and J shed 4 bases, with 4 bases lying between them. Germline loops: CDR1 LNHNV, CDR2 YYDKDF (reference sequence). The CDR3 loop is CATSSLYNEQFF. The DNA for the CDR3 is TGTGCCACCAGCAGCCTTTACAATGAGCAGTTCTTC.

The gene calls are TRBV9 and TRBJ2-2; the match to TRBD2 covers 9 bases. The CDR3 sequence is 15 residues long. Germline CDR1 reads SGDLS; CDR2 reads YYNGEE. The ends lost 4 bases at V and 2 bases at J; junction bases unmatched: 3. CDR3 nucleotide sequence: TGTGCCAGCAGCCCTCTAGCGGGAAACACCGGGGAGCTGTTTTTT. Amino acid sequence: CASSPLAGNTGELFF.

This clone turned up a few times. In nucleotides, the CDR3 is TGTGCCAGCAGTGACAGGGTCTACGAGCAGTACTTC. Translated, it gives CASSDRVYEQYF. V gene TRBV25-1 combines with J gene TRBJ2-7; D is perhaps TRBD1 (5 bases). The ends were cut back, 3 bases at V and 3 bases at J, with 6 bases in the middle. The germline CDR1 and CDR2 sequences are MGHDK and SYGVNS. CDR3 length equals 12 residues.

The gene calls are TRBV15 and TRBJ2-7; TRBD1 aligns across 9 bases. Germline V CDR1 and CDR2: LNHNV, YYDKDF (reference sequence). The CDR3 consists of 17 residues. V shed 0 bases and J 3 bases; nucleotides not matched to a gene: 9. CDR3 loop: CATSRDHGTGTIYEQYF. For the CDR3, the DNA is TGTGCCACCAGCAGAGATCACGGGACAGGGACGATCTACGAGCAGTACTTC.

J is TRBJ2-3 and V is TRBV10-3; the D gene is possibly TRBD2 (5 bases). Germline values: CDR1 ENHRY, CDR2 SYGVKD. Trimming took 0 bases from V and 1 from J, leaving 14 bases between them. The CDR3 has 17 amino acids. The CDR3 loop reads CAISESMTGSGTDTQYF. The CDR3 DNA sequence: TGTGCCATCAGTGAGTCAATGACGGGGTCCGGCACAGATACGCAGTATTTT.